Below, one T cell receptor beta chain is given with its context. The antigen is not known. Some clones are missing from TCRdb's copy, which holds only in-frame ones; the method was immunoSEQ multiplex PCR. The repertoire has around 63,000 clones, about 85% of them found once; the top ten carry roughly a fifth. The record originates from a study of T cell responses to AZD1222 COVID-19 vaccine. General study points: Spike-specific TCR breadth and depth went up after people got two AZD1222 doses. Spike regions recognized by vaccine-associated CD4 TCRs spanned the protein, led by 160-218 and 743-854. At study baseline, merely several AZD1222 recipients were seropositive.

Trimming at V came to 6 bases and at J to 9 bases, leaving 7 bases not matched to a gene. The CDR3 runs 12 residues. The germline V gene has CDR1 MNHEY and CDR2 SVGAGI. Source: peripheral blood, taken on day 0 of AZD1222 vaccination. This chain joins TRBV6-5 and TRBJ2-7, with 8 bases lining up with TRBD1. The TCR comes from an adult in good health. CDR3 loop: CASSQDRGRQYF. The CDR3 DNA follows: TGTGCCAGCAGCCAAGACAGGGGACGGCAGTACTTC.